The entry that follows covers one T cell receptor (beta chain) sequence. Its antigen target is currently unknown. The record has no base qualities; no much larger clone is one base away. The source of the sample is a study of T cell responses to AZD1222 COVID-19 vaccine (dated by TCRdb to the early 2020s). Study-level background: AZD1222 recipients with second doses at about 4 weeks or about 12 weeks were pooled, because spike-specific TCR depth and breadth did not differ between schedules. TCR sequencing was performed for about 240 trial participants, of whom some 200 were given two doses of AZD1222 and some 26 were given two doses of MenACWY control vaccine. Trial participants were enrolled into age subgroups of 18-55, 56-69 and 70-plus years, which contained roughly 140, 27 and 60 TCR-sequenced participants, respectively. General study outcomes and caveats: Most participants were white British and females outnumbered males, and the authors suggested that clonal diversity may have been underestimated. Epitopes outside the regions mutated in the B.1.351 and B.1.1.7 variants were reportedly recognized by nearly half of the unique spike-specific TCRs. The whole spike protein was spanned by vaccine-associated CD4 TCRs, and dominant responses were seen in regions 160-218 and 743-854. After two AZD1222 doses, spike-specific TCR breadth and depth were significantly higher than at day 0 and than in MenACWY recipients. Only six or seven AZD1222 recipients were SARS-CoV-2 seropositive at baseline, limiting conclusions about previously exposed vaccinees. The 56-69-year group was small, and its depth increase did not reach significance, likely because of low power. Because no samples from the day 14 peak response were available, repertoires could be characterized only after the peak T cell response.

CDR1 LGHNA and CDR2 YSLEER were looked up in the germline V gene. Trimming costs V 1 base and J 6 bases, and their ends lie 13 bases apart. From its cysteine to its phenylalanine, the CDR3 spans 14 amino acids. Just the 42-base CDR3 DNA is kept, in frame starting at base 1. The CDR3 regions of human TCRbeta chains were analyzed by immunosequencing. The source study handled its data this way. TCRs in the repertoires were matched against a reference library of SARS-CoV-2-specific TCRs that had been generated with the MIRA antigen-specificity platform. Breadth was defined as the fraction of unique TCRs that were SARS-CoV-2-associated, and depth was defined as the fraction of total T cells that were SARS-CoV-2-associated. Using the MIRA data, every spike-specific TCR was mapped to the spike region that the TCR reacted to and assigned to either a CD4 or a CD8 class. Log10-transformed breadth and depth values were compared by one-way ANOVA with Sidak's multiple comparisons tests. TCRdb mirrors the immuneACCESS table, restricted to in-frame sequences. Some clones are absent from its copies; in checked studies, under half trace to an unresolved V gene, and the reason for the others is unknown. V and J calls and clone size are those listed in that table; D and trimming were worked out from the DNA. This sample is represented by some 120,000 clones; about 90% of them were singletons. Approximately 8% of the sample is taken by the ten largest.

The sample's time point label is to be understood as: baseline before first vaccination. Vaccinee samples came from UK trials COV001 and COV002, including a single-blind randomized controlled phase 2/3 trial of AZD1222 (ChAdOx1 nCoV-19) in healthy adults. For TCRbeta chain sequencing, PBMC samples were collected from trial participants at day 0 and at day 28 after the second dose. The TCR originated in an adult in good health. Sequencing used peripheral blood, obtained on day 0 of AZD1222 vaccination. The rearranged chain carries TRBV4-3 and TRBJ2-7; the D gene is perhaps TRBD2, on 6 matching bases. Here the CDR3 is given as CASSQAGGAAEQYF. The sequence in DNA is TGCGCCAGCAGCCAAGCAGGCGGGGCGGCCGAGCAGTACTTC.